The clone carrying this T cell receptor beta chain was recorded a few times. Its antigen is currently unknown. The sample belongs to a study of T cell repertoires in cytomegalovirus infection. For the study at large: Peptides in the study included HLA-C-restricted and HLA-B-restricted CMV epitopes.

Trimming at V came to 2 bases and at J to 5 bases, leaving 12 bases not matched to a gene. Germline assignment: CDR1 MNHEY and CDR2 SMNVEV (reference sequence). The CDR3 extends over 17 amino acids. TCRdb ran MiXCR on the reads and lists one entry per CDR3 protein. The data hold approximately 990,000 distinct CDR3 sequences, with around 31% observed a single time. Study-wide results and caveats: The ex vivo response was dominated by HLA-C-restricted CMV-specific TCR beta clonotypes.

The sequence was collected from a human donor in good health (CMV status not recorded). Some clones in this sample may be carry-over from other donors' samples. The V call is TRBV27, the J call TRBJ1-5; the match to TRBD1 covers 7 bases. Sequencing used cultured CD8+ T cells from PBMCs, obtained from culture after CMV antigen stimulation. This CDR3 reads CASSLISSTGVYQPQHF. DNA of the CDR3: TGTGCCAGCAGTTTAATTTCTAGCACAGGGGTTTATCAGCCCCAGCATTTT.